This T cell receptor (beta chain) was sequenced during a study of CD8+ T cells in alopecia areata. This clone was seen only a few times. Its antigen remains unknown. The CDR3 sequence is 13 residues long. Germline-derived CDR1 and CDR2 are SGHTA and FQGNSA. The V end was cut by 7 bases, the J end by 0 bases, with 10 bases between. Whole-study findings and limits: Normal scalp showed lower clonality than lesional scalp, especially alopecia totalis/universalis. Scalp data also include sequences from resident alphabeta T cells of normal skin.

Following RNA extraction, reverse transcription yielded cDNA that acted as the sequencing template. Sequenced by immunoSEQ multiplex PCR; TCRdb stores in-frame clones only, minus some. This table holds 12,000 or so clones, about 60% found once. Collection of lesional scalp punch biopsies and peripheral blood was performed in alopecia areata patients. This TCR was recovered from a human donor with alopecia areata. The sample comprised skin. The J gene is TRBJ2-7, the V gene TRBV7-2, with a possible D match to TRBD2 (5 bases). The CDR3 spells CASMDGLSYEQYF. CDR3 coding DNA: TGTGCCAGCATGGACGGACTCTCCTACGAGCAGTACTTC.